This T cell receptor (beta chain) was observed in a study of cytomegalovirus exposure and HLA in healthy donors. Study-level points and caveats: Some highly shared sequence variants likely arose as a pipeline artifact. Diagnosis of cytomegalovirus status made by the classifier reportedly showed high specificity and sensitivity. HLA-A and HLA-B allele assignments for most subjects were reportedly predicted accurately using TCR beta sequences.

The ends were cut back, 5 bases at V and 2 bases at J, with 12 bases in the middle. The CDR3 extends over 14 amino acids. CDR1 is SSHAT and CDR2 is FNYEAQ in the germline V gene (reference sequence). The primer mix had 60 Vbeta and 13 Jbeta primers. Profiling relied on immunoSEQ multiplex PCR, and the TCRdb table lists in-frame clones only, not all of them. The sample yields about 180,000 clones, approximately 80% seen once. Worth noting for this clone: What it recognizes is unknown.

This TCR derives from a woman aged 50 to 60 in good health and CMV-seronegative. The rearrangement joins TRBV7-7 to TRBJ1-2; D remains ambiguous. The sample was PBMCs. CDR3: CASSREVGNYGYTF. The CDR3 DNA reads TGTGCCAGCAGCCGGGAGGTGGGCAACTATGGCTACACCTTC.